This TCR beta chain was retrieved from a study of blood T cell repertoires in COVID-19. On the study more broadly: COVID-19 samples from acute and convalescent phases originated in the United States, Italy and Spain.

Libraries were prepared by immunoSEQ multiplex PCR; TCRdb keeps only in-frame clonotypes and omits some of them. This table has hundreds of thousands of clones, around 89% appearing once. V lost 2 bases to trimming and J lost 6 bases; unmatched junction nucleotides: 12. In germline, CDR1 is SGHDN, CDR2 FVKESK. The CDR3 is made up of 16 amino acids. The TCR originated in a woman in her thirties with acute or convalescent COVID-19. The sequenced sample was peripheral blood. V is TRBV14 and J is TRBJ1-1; the match to TRBD1 covers 7 bases. This CDR3 reads CASSQSTPRGIAEAFF. In DNA form, the CDR3 reads TGTGCCAGCAGCCAATCCACACCCAGGGGGATCGCTGAAGCTTTCTTT.